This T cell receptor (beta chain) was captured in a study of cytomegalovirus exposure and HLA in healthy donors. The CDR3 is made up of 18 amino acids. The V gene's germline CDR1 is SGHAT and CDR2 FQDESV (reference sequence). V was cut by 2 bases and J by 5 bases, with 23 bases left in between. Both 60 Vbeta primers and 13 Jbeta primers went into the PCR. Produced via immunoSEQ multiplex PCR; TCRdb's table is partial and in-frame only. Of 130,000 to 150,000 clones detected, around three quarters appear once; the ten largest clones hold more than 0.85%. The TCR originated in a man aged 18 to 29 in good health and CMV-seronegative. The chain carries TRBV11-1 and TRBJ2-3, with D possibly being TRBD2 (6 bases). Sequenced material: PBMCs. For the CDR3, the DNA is TGTGCCAGCAGCTTAAGAGGGGCCCGGGACGGAGCGGGAGATACGCAGTATTTT. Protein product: CASSLRGARDGAGDTQYF.